The 17 T cell receptor beta chains given below trace back to one sample, sequenced in a study of T cells after yellow fever vaccination. TCRdb itself ran the 5' RACE reads through MiXCR, one entry per CDR3 protein. Seen here are over 110,000 distinct CDR3 sequences, 6.5% to 8.5% observed once, and the top ten hold roughly 0.71%. The specimen was CD4+ T cells sorted from PBMCs, collected 5 days after the yellow fever booster vaccination. The receptors shown here come from a man aged 25-40 years who received the YFV17D yellow fever vaccine.

This clonotype was found many times. V gene TRBV2 combines with J gene TRBJ2-7; 8 nucleotides agree with TRBD1. The V segment lost 5 bases and the J segment 3 bases; nucleotides outside the gene matches: 15. This CDR3 is 17 amino acids long. Germline V CDR1 and CDR2: SNHLY, FYNNEI. CDR3: CASSTPGGEPRNYEQYF. CDR3 sequence (DNA): TGTGCCAGCAGTACTCCAGGGGGCGAACCCCGCAACTACGAGCAGTACTTC.

This clonotype has a handful of counts. The chain combines TRBV20-1 with TRBJ2-1, with D possibly matching TRBD2 (6 bases). CDR1 and CDR2 (germline): DFQATT, SNEGSKA (reference sequence). V lost 3 bases and J lost 7, with 19 bases in between. The CDR3 spans 15 residues. CDR3 sequence: CSARDSGTPRNEQFF. The CDR3 bases are TGCAGTGCTAGGGATAGCGGAACCCCGAGAAATGAGCAGTTCTTC.

The table lists this clonotype with many counts. The rearrangement uses TRBV5-1 and TRBJ2-7; D not certain. The CDR3 runs 12 residues. CDR1 is SGHRS, CDR2 YFSETQ, per germline. With 3 bases removed from V and 2 bases from J, the gap between germline ends came to 6 bases. The CDR3, as DNA: TGCGCCAGCAGCTCCCCGGCCTACGAGCAGTACTTC. Its translation: CASSSPAYEQYF.

This clonotype was found many times. The rearrangement uses TRBV10-3 and TRBJ1-2; D is undetermined. CDR3 length: 14 residues. Germline lookup yields CDR1 ENHRY and CDR2 SYGVKD. Between the trimmed V and J ends, which lost 2 bases and 5 bases, there was a span of 12 bases. The CDR3 DNA reads as TGTGCCATCAGTGAGCTCATGGGGTTATATGGCTACACCTTC. This translates into CAISELMGLYGYTF.

This clonotype was seen many times. The chain combines TRBV6-2 or TRBV6-3 with TRBJ2-7, with 9 bases matching TRBD1. V lost 6 bases, J lost 1 base, and 4 bases stayed unmatched. In germline, CDR1 is MNHEY, CDR2 SVGEGT. CDR3 size: 14 residues. CDR3 coding DNA: TGTGCCAGCAGCGAGACAGGGGGGTCCTACGAGCAGTACTTC. Translation: CASSETGGSYEQYF.

This clonotype occurred many times. The chain combines TRBV28 with TRBJ2-1; D uncertain. The V end was cut by 2 bases, the J end by 9 bases, with 14 bases between. The CDR3 extends over 14 amino acids. CDR1 is MDHEN, CDR2 SYDVKM, per germline. The CDR3 region is CASSLPRGPSEQFF. The CDR3 DNA is TGTGCCAGCAGTTTACCCCGAGGACCGAGTGAGCAGTTCTTC.

This clonotype was observed many times. The chain is built from TRBV20-1 and TRBJ2-7; TRBD2 aligns across 8 bases. Looked up from germline, CDR1 is DFQATT and CDR2 is SNEGSKA (reference sequence). The V segment lost 2 bases and the J segment 3 bases; nucleotides outside the gene matches: 3. CDR3 length equals 13 residues. The chain's CDR3 is CSARLGTSYEQYF. CDR3 bases: TGCAGTGCTAGATTAGGGACTAGCTACGAGCAGTACTTC.

At least ten counts were recorded for this clonotype. This chain joins TRBV7-2 and TRBJ2-3; 8 positions agree with TRBD2. The length of the CDR3 is 17 residues. V was clipped by 2 bases and J by 3 bases; unmatched bases: 10. Per the germline V gene, CDR1 is SGHTA and CDR2 is FQGNSA. This CDR3 reads CASSLRSGRLLTDTQYF. CDR3 DNA sequence: TGTGCCAGCAGCTTAAGAAGCGGGAGATTATTAACAGATACGCAGTATTTT.

This clonotype was found many times. This rearrangement joins TRBV7-2 to TRBJ2-1, with D possibly TRBD1 on 6 matching bases. Trimming cost V 2 bases and J 7 bases, with 6 bases left between them. The CDR3 has 12 residues. CDR1 and CDR2 from the germline V gene are SGHTA and FQGNSA. The CDR3 loop reads CASSLRGNEQFF. DNA for the CDR3: TGTGCCAGCAGCTTAAGGGGGAATGAGCAGTTCTTC.

This clonotype was counted at least ten times. V is TRBV30 and J is TRBJ2-3; D is perhaps TRBD1 or TRBD2 (5 bases each). The CDR3 has 16 residues. The V gene's germline CDR1 is GTSNPN and CDR2 SVGIG (reference sequence). V lost 0 bases and J 2 bases, leaving 15 bases between the germline ends. The CDR3 is CAWSVPGTTPTDTQYF. Written as DNA, the CDR3 is TGTGCCTGGAGTGTACCGGGGACGACCCCCACAGATACGCAGTATTTT.

This clonotype has at least ten counts. The rearrangement joins TRBV5-1 to TRBJ2-5; D possibly uses TRBD1 or TRBD2 (6 bases each). The ends were cut back, 5 bases at V and 5 bases at J, with 16 bases in the middle. CDR1 and CDR2 (germline): SGHRS, YFSETQ. This CDR3 spans 14 amino acids. The CDR3 loop is CASSKMGGGETQYF. CDR3 DNA: TGCGCCAGCAGTAAGATGGGGGGCGGGGAGACCCAGTACTTC.

This clonotype was recorded once. One base away lies a much larger clone, so this may be a sequencing read error. The chain couples TRBV7-2 to TRBJ2-3, with D possibly TRBD2 on 6 matching bases. This CDR3 has 16 amino acids. V was clipped by 5 bases and J by 5 bases, with 20 bases between them. Germline values: CDR1 SGHTA, CDR2 FQGNSA. This chain's CDR3 is CASSLSPDPGVDTQYF. The CDR3 DNA reads TGTGCCAGCAGCCTCTCCCCCGACCCGGGGGTAGATACGCAGTATTTT.

This clonotype was seen repeatedly, ten times or more. The rearrangement links TRBV6-5 to TRBJ2-1, with TRBD2 matching 8 bases. The CDR3 runs to 17 residues. From germline, CDR1 is MNHEY and CDR2 SVGAGI. Unmatched junction bases numbered 9, after V lost 4 bases and J lost 1 base. The CDR3 reads CASSSSSGSVSYNEQFF. CDR3 DNA sequence: TGTGCCAGCAGTTCATCAAGCGGGAGCGTATCCTACAATGAGCAGTTCTTC.

The table lists this clonotype with many counts. V usage is TRBV7-2 and J usage is TRBJ2-1; 8 bases are a match to TRBD2. V lost 1 base to trimming and J lost 0 bases; unmatched junction nucleotides: 5. Germline CDR1 is SGHTA and CDR2 is FQGNSA. This CDR3 has 17 residues. The CDR3 spells CASSLGGGRSSYNEQFF. The CDR3 DNA sequence: TGTGCCAGCAGCTTAGGAGGCGGGAGGAGCTCCTACAATGAGCAGTTCTTC.

This clonotype appeared a few times. The chain joins TRBV5-1 to TRBJ1-5; D possibly corresponds to TRBD1 (5 bases). V was pared by 4 bases and J by 1 base, with 18 bases between. The CDR3 runs 17 residues. Germline V gene sequence: CDR1 SGHRS, CDR2 YFSETQ. The CDR3 loop is CASSPDGAGSSNQPQHF. In nucleotides, the CDR3 is TGCGCCAGCAGCCCTGACGGGGCAGGGTCGAGCAATCAGCCCCAGCATTTT.

In this sample, this clonotype turned up many times. The chain employs TRBV7-2 and TRBJ2-2; D perhaps matches TRBD1 (6 bases). Trimming shortened V by 5 bases and J by 4 bases, and 14 bases separated the two germline ends. The V gene's germline CDR1 is SGHTA and CDR2 FQGNSA. The CDR3 loop spans 15 amino acids. The CDR3 is CASSPLNRVTGELFF. The CDR3, as DNA: TGTGCCAGCAGCCCACTCAACAGGGTCACCGGGGAGCTGTTTTTT.

In this sample, this clonotype turned up many times. The CDR3 DNA reads as TGTGCCAGCAGGCGGGAGCAGGAGACCCAGTACTTC. This encodes CASRREQETQYF. This chain links TRBV2 with TRBJ2-5; 7 bases line up with TRBD2. The CDR3 spans 12 residues. Germline CDR1 reads SNHLY; CDR2 reads FYNNEI. After removal of 6 bases from V and 5 bases from J, the junction contained 3 bases not matched to a gene. The full variable domain, its missing parts supplied by reference TRBV2 and TRBJ2-5, is EPEVTQTPSHQVTQMGQEVILRCVPISNHLYFYWYRQILGQKVEFLVSFYNNEISEKSEIFDDQFSVERPDGSNFTLKIRSTKLEDSAMYFCASRREQETQYFGPGTRLLVL.